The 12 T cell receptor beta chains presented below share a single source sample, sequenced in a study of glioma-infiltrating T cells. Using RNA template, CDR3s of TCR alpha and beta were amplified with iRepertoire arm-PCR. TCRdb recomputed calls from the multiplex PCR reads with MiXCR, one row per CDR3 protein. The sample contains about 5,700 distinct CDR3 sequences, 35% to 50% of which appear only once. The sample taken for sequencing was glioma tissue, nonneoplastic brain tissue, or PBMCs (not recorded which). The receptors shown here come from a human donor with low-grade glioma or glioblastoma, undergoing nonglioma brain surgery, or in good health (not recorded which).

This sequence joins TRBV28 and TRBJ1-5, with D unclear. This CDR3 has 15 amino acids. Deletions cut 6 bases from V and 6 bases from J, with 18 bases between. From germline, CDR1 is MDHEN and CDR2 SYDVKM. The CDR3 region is CASSPSMFPFQPQHF. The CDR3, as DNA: TGTGCCAGCAGCCCTAGCATGTTCCCTTTTCAGCCCCAGCATTTT.

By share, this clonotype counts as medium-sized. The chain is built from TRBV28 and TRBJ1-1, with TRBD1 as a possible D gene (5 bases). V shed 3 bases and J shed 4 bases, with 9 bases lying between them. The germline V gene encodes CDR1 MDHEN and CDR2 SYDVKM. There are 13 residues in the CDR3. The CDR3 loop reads CASSLGGFTEAFF. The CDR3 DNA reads TGTGCCAGCAGTTTGGGGGGGTTCACTGAAGCTTTCTTT.

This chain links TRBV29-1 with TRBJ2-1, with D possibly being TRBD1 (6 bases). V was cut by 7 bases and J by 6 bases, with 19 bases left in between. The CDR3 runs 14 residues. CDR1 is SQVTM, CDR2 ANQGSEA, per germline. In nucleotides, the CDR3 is TGCAGCGCCCGGGACAAAGGAGGCCTCAATGAGCAGTTCTTC. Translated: CSARDKGGLNEQFF.

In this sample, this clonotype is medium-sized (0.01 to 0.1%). CDR3 protein: CASSLRDSRRNEQFF. For the CDR3, the DNA is TGTGCCAGCAGCTTACGTGACAGTAGGAGGAATGAGCAGTTCTTC. This chain links TRBV7-2 with TRBJ2-1; D may match TRBD1 or TRBD2 (5 bases each). CDR3 size: 15 residues. V was clipped by 2 bases and J by 7 bases, with 15 bases between them. Germline assignment: CDR1 SGHTA and CDR2 FQGNSA. The whole variable domain, remainder taken from reference TRBV7-2 and TRBJ2-1, is GAGVSQSPSNKVTEKGKDVELRCDPISGHTALYWYRQSLGQGLEFLIYFQGNSAPDKSGLPSDRFSAERTGGSVSTLTIQRTQQEDSAVYLCASSLRDSRRNEQFFGPGTRLTVL.

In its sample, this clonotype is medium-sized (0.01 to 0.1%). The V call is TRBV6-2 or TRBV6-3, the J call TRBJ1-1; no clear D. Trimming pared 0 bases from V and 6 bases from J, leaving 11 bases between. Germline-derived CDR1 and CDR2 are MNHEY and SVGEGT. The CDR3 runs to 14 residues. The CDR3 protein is CASSYSEGNAEAFF. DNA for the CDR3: TGTGCCAGCAGTTACTCGGAGGGTAACGCTGAAGCTTTCTTT.

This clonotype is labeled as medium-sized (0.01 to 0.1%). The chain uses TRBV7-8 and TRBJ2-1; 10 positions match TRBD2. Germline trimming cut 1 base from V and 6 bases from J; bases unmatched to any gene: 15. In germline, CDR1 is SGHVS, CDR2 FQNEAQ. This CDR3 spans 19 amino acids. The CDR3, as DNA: TGTGCCAGCAGCTTAGAACTCAACTCGGCTAGCGGGAGTATCAATGAGCAGTTCTTC. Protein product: CASSLELNSASGSINEQFF.

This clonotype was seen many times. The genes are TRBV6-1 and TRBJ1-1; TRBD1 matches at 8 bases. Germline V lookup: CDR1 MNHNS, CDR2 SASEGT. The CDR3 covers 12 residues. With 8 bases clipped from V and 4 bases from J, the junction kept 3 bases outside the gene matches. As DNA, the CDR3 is TGTGCCAGCCGTACAGGGGGCACTGAAGCTTTCTTT. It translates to CASRTGGTEAFF.

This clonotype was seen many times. CDR3 residues: CASSQEGVSRAIFEQYF. The DNA for the CDR3 is TGCGCCAGCAGCCAAGAAGGGGTCTCGCGAGCAATTTTTGAGCAGTACTTC. V gene TRBV4-1 combines with J gene TRBJ2-7; D is possibly TRBD1 (5 bases). Trimming shortened V by 0 bases and J by 7 bases, and 22 bases separated the two germline ends. CDR1 and CDR2 (germline): MGHRA, YSYEKL. This CDR3 spans 17 amino acids.

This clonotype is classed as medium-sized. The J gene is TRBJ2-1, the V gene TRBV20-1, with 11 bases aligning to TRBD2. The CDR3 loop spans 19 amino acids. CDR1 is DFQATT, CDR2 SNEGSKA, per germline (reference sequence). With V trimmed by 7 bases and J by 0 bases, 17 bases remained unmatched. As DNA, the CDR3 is TGCAGTGTCGGGGGATCTGGGACTAGCGGATTTAGCTCCTACAATGAGCAGTTCTTC. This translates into CSVGGSGTSGFSSYNEQFF.

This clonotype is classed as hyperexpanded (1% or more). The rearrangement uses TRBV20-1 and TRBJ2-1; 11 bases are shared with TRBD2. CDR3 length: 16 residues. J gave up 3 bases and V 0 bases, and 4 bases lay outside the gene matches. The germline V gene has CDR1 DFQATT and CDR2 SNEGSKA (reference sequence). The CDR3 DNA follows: TGCAGTGCTAGAGATATTGGGACTAGCGGCTACAATGAGCAGTTCTTC. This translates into CSARDIGTSGYNEQFF.

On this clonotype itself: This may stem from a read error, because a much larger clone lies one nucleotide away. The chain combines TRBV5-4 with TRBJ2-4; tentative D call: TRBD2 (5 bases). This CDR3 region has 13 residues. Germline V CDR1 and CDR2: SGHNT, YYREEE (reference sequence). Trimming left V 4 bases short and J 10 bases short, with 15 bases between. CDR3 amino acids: CASSVGVLEIQYF. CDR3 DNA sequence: TGTGCCAGCAGCGTCGGGGTCTTGGAGATTCAGTACTTC.

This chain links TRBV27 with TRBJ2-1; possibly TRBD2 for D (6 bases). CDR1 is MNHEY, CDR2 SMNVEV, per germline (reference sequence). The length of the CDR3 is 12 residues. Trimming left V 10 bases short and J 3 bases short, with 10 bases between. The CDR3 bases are TGTGCCATATCGACTAGCTACAATGAGCAGTTCTTC. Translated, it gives CAISTSYNEQFF.